Here is one T cell receptor beta chain with its context. Its target is unknown. The data were obtained in a study of cytomegalovirus exposure and HLA in healthy donors. Study-wide background: Per a later analysis, the roughly 680 first-cohort and 120 validation repertoires shared one platform. Study outcomes and limitations: In vitro confirmation showed a few CMV-associated chains to be CMV antigen specific.

J gave up 7 bases and V 4 bases, and 6 bases lay outside the gene matches. CDR1 SQVTM and CDR2 ANQGSEA come from the germline V gene. CDR3 length: 12 amino acids. TCRdb's table, derived via immunoSEQ multiplex PCR, lists solely in-frame clones and lacks some. This table has approximately 270,000 clones, approximately 86% appearing once. V usage is TRBV29-1 and J usage is TRBJ1-1, with 7 bases that match TRBD1. The sequence was obtained from a woman younger than 30 in good health and CMV-seronegative. What was sequenced was PBMCs. The CDR3 here is CSVVLQGYEAFF. For the CDR3, the DNA is TGCAGCGTTGTCCTACAGGGGTATGAAGCTTTCTTT.